Following are 8 T cell receptor beta chains from one sample sequenced in a study of Graves' ophthalmopathy and Graves' hyperthyroidism. From RNA, the CDR3 regions of TCR beta chains were amplified and sequenced. The first round was an RT-PCR with HTBI primers, and the second round was a multiplex PCR. TCRdb processed the multiplex PCR reads anew with MiXCR; each CDR3 protein has one entry. The table has about 48,000 distinct CDR3 sequences, about 50% seen once; the top ten hold around 23%. Sequenced input: peripheral blood. These receptors were obtained from an adult man with Graves' ophthalmopathy.

For this clonotype: The junction shows a germline mismatch at one end, possibly a read error. The V call is TRBV6-1, the J call TRBJ1-2; maybe TRBD1 (6 bases). The CDR3 runs 12 residues. Germline-derived CDR1 and CDR2 are MNHNS and SASEGT. The CDR3 nucleotides read TGTGCCGGGGGGCAGGATAACTATGGCCACACCTTC. Translated, it gives CAGGQDNYGHTF.

With regard to this clonotype: One end of the junction varies from germline; a read error may be responsible. The chain has TRBV7-7 and TRBJ2-7; maybe TRBD1 (5 bases). CDR1 and CDR2 from the germline V gene are SSHAT and FNYEAQ (reference sequence). CDR3 length: 13 residues. As DNA, the CDR3 is TGTGCTAGCAGCTCGCAAACCCAGGGAGAGCAGTACTTC. Protein sequence: CASSSQTQGEQYF.

This clonotype was found many times. CDR3 nucleotide sequence: TGCGCCAGCAGCTTGGACACCTATGGCTACACCTTC. Translating gives CASSLDTYGYTF. The chain employs TRBV5-1 and TRBJ1-2; D unclear. CDR1 is SGHRS and CDR2 is YFSETQ in the germline V gene. The germline V and J ends were trimmed by 0 bases and 4 bases, with 4 bases remaining between them. CDR3 size: 12 residues.

This clonotype showed up just a few times. This chain joins TRBV10-3 and TRBJ1-5; no firm D call. The germline V and J ends were trimmed by 3 bases and 3 bases, with 6 bases remaining between them. Germline-derived CDR1 and CDR2 are ENHRY and SYGVKD. The CDR3 is made up of 13 amino acids. The CDR3 protein is CAISEESNQPQHF. The CDR3, as DNA: TGTGCCATCAGTGAAGAGTCCAATCAGCCCCAGCATTTT.

The chain employs TRBV14 and TRBJ2-7; D not resolved. V lost 0 bases to trimming and J lost 4 bases, with 7 bases between them. Looked up from germline, CDR1 is SGHDN and CDR2 is FVKESK. This CDR3 has 13 residues. CDR3 nucleotides: TGTGCCAGCAGCCAAGAACCCTTTTACGAGCAGTACTTC. It specifies CASSQEPFYEQYF.

Worth noting for this clonotype: Given a much more abundant clone one base away, this may be a read error. The CDR3 ends on some other residue instead of the conserved phenylalanine or tryptophan, so this is likely a read error. The chain uses TRBV6-5 and TRBJ2-3, with TRBD1 identical over 8 bases. The germline V gene has CDR1 MNHEY and CDR2 SVGAGI. V was clipped by 7 bases and J by 5 bases; unmatched bases: 11. CDR3 size: 15 residues. The DNA of the CDR3 is TGTGCCAGCAAGTATACAGGGGGAATGGGAGATACGCAGTATCTT. Its protein is CASKYTGGMGDTQYL.

For this clonotype: An end of the junction differs from the germline gene, which may be a read error. This sequence joins TRBV10-3 and TRBJ2-5; 10 nucleotides align to TRBD1. Germline CDR1 reads ENHRY; CDR2 reads SYGVKD. CDR3 length equals 14 residues. The DNA of the CDR3 is TGTGCCATCGGTGAGTCGACAGGGGGCGAGACCCAGTACTTC. Its translation: CAIGESTGGETQYF.

The J gene is TRBJ2-7, the V gene TRBV9; 8 nucleotides line up with TRBD2. The CDR3 loop spans 15 amino acids. Germline loops: CDR1 SGDLS, CDR2 YYNGEE. V lost 4 bases, J lost 2 bases, and 8 bases stayed unmatched. DNA of the CDR3: TGTGCCAGCAGCCCCCGGAGTAGCGGGACCTACGAGCAGTACTTC. This codes for CASSPRSSGTYEQYF.